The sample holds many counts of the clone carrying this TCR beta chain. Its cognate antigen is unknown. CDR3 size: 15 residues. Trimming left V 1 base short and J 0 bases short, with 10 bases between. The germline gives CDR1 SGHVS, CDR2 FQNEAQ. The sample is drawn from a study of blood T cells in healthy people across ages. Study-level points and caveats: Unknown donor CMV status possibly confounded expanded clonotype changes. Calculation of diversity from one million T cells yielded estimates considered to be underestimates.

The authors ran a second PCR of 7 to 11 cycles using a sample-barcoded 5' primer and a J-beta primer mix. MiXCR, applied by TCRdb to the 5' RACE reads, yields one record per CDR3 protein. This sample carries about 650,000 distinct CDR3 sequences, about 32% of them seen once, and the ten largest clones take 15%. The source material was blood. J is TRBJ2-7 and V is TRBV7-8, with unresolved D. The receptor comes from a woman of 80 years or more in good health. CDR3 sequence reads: CASSLVRQSSYEQYF. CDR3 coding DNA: TGTGCCAGCAGCTTAGTGCGTCAGAGCTCCTACGAGCAGTACTTC.